These 11 T cell receptor beta chains share one sample of origin, sequenced in a study of blood T cell repertoires in COVID-19. Clones were sequenced by immunoSEQ multiplex PCR, and TCRdb holds only the in-frame ones, with some missing. This sample carries 97,000 or so clones, 90% of them seen once, and the ten largest clones take 1.5% to 2%. The sequenced sample consisted of peripheral blood. These receptors were collected from a man in his fifties or sixties with acute or convalescent COVID-19.

The chain combines TRBV5-4 with TRBJ2-2, with 7 bases that match TRBD2. Germline lookup yields CDR1 SGHNT and CDR2 YYREEE (reference sequence). V shed 4 bases, J shed 7 bases, and the junction held 7 bases outside the gene matches. The CDR3 length is 14 residues. The CDR3 region is CASSIRLAGGELFF. The CDR3 DNA is TGTGCCAGCAGCATCCGACTAGCTGGCGGGGAGCTGTTTTTT.

This chain connects TRBV20-1 to TRBJ1-2, with TRBD1 matching 10 bases. The CDR3 length is 14 residues. Germline-derived CDR1 and CDR2 are DFQATT and SNEGSKA (reference sequence). Losses at the gene ends were 3 bases for V and 5 bases for J; bases not matched to a gene: 6. In DNA, the CDR3 is TGCAGTGCTAGTATGTCGGGACAGGGGTATGGCTACACCTTC. This sequence encodes CSASMSGQGYGYTF.

This clone was observed once. The V and J genes are TRBV6-1 and TRBJ1-2; D not certain. Germline assignment: CDR1 MNHNS and CDR2 SASEGT. The CDR3 contains 16 residues. V lost 0 bases, J lost 1 base, and 12 bases lay in between. CDR3 DNA sequence: TGTGCCAGCAGTGAAGCGGCAGTGATTTTTAACTATGGCTACACCTTC. This gives the protein CASSEAAVIFNYGYTF.

The chain couples TRBV6-5 to TRBJ1-1, with D unresolved. CDR3 length: 13 amino acids. From germline, CDR1 is MNHEY and CDR2 SVGAGI. V was trimmed by 6 bases and J by 2 bases, leaving 10 bases between them. The DNA for the CDR3 is TGTGCCAGCAGAGTGGAGGGCAACACTGAAGCTTTCTTT. As protein: CASRVEGNTEAFF.

This clone was counted a few times. The chain is built from TRBV30 and TRBJ1-2; no clear D gene. The V end was cut by 3 bases, the J end by 7 bases, with 9 bases between. Germline V lookup: CDR1 GTSNPN, CDR2 SVGIG (reference sequence). This CDR3 spans 11 amino acids. The CDR3 DNA reads as TGTGCCTGGAGACGTGTCGGTGGCTACACCTTC. Translation gives CAWRRVGGYTF.

V and J are TRBV5-1 and TRBJ1-2; D gene ambiguous. The germline V gene has CDR1 SGHRS and CDR2 YFSETQ. The CDR3 runs to 13 residues. V lost 0 bases and J lost 4, with 7 bases in between. In DNA, the CDR3 is TGCGCCAGCAGCTTGGGCCCCAGCTATGGCTACACCTTC. It translates to CASSLGPSYGYTF.

The CDR3 DNA reads as TGTGCCAGCAGTGAAGCGCGAATGGGACTCTCTCTTTTTAGGGTCAATGAGCAGTTCTTC. Translation gives CASSEARMGLSLFRVNEQFF. The chain is built from TRBV6-1 and TRBJ2-1; D perhaps matches TRBD2 (6 bases). Trimming removed 0 bases from V and 6 bases from J, with 27 bases in between. CDR3 size: 20 residues. Germline V gene data show CDR1 as MNHNS and CDR2 as SASEGT.

The rearrangement uses TRBV5-4 and TRBJ1-5; no reliable D call. Germline V CDR1 and CDR2: SGHNT, YYREEE (reference sequence). CDR3 size: 13 residues. V dropped 0 bases and J dropped 3 bases, with 4 bases sitting between them. The DNA of the CDR3 is TGTGCCAGCAGCTTGGACTTCAATCAGCCCCAGCATTTT. Translation gives CASSLDFNQPQHF.

This clone was recorded only once. The chain carries TRBV5-1 and TRBJ1-6; 8 bases agree with TRBD1. The CDR3 spans 14 residues. The germline gives CDR1 SGHRS, CDR2 YFSETQ. Trimming at V came to 3 bases and at J to 7 bases, leaving 3 bases not matched to a gene. The CDR3 spells CASSSGQANSPLHF. CDR3 bases: TGCGCCAGCAGCTCGGGACAGGCGAATTCACCCCTCCACTTT.

V and J are TRBV5-1 and TRBJ2-2; the D gene is possibly TRBD2 (5 bases). The germline gives CDR1 SGHRS, CDR2 YFSETQ. V lost 2 bases and J 5 bases, leaving 13 bases between the germline ends. The CDR3 runs to 15 residues. This CDR3 reads CASSFQNGVTGELFF. CDR3 coding DNA: TGCGCCAGCAGCTTTCAAAACGGGGTGACCGGGGAGCTGTTTTTT.

The chain employs TRBV5-1 and TRBJ1-1; 7 bases fit TRBD1. The CDR3 spans 15 residues. Germline values: CDR1 SGHRS, CDR2 YFSETQ. Unmatched junction bases numbered 8, after V lost 2 bases and J lost 4 bases. Here the CDR3 reads CASSLSQGWVTEAFF. DNA of the CDR3: TGCGCCAGCAGCTTATCACAGGGGTGGGTCACTGAAGCTTTCTTT.